Following are 8 T cell receptor beta chains from one sample sequenced in a study of blood T cell repertoires in COVID-19. The table came from immunoSEQ multiplex PCR; TCRdb's copy has only in-frame clones and leaves some out. The sample lists hundreds of thousands of clones, more than 80% occurring once. Sequences were obtained from peripheral blood. The receptors originated from a man aged 35 to 55 with acute or convalescent COVID-19.

V usage is TRBV29-1 and J usage is TRBJ1-1; TRBD1 aligns across 9 bases. V gave up 6 bases and J gave up 2 bases; unmatched junction bases: 7. The CDR3 extends over 14 amino acids. Per germline, CDR1 SQVTM and CDR2 ANQGSEA. CDR3 protein: CSVPGTGPNTEAFF. The CDR3 DNA sequence: TGCAGCGTCCCCGGGACAGGGCCTAACACTGAAGCTTTCTTT.

The V and J genes are TRBV6-2 or TRBV6-3 and TRBJ1-1, with unresolved D. The CDR3 runs to 12 residues. Deletions cut 3 bases from V and 5 bases from J, with 7 bases between. The germline V gene has CDR1 MNHEY and CDR2 SVGEGT. This CDR3 is CASSYAPTEAFF. CDR3 DNA sequence: TGTGCCAGCAGTTATGCGCCGACTGAAGCTTTCTTT.

V is TRBV28 and J is TRBJ1-2; no firm D call. Germline V gene data show CDR1 as MDHEN and CDR2 as SYDVKM. The CDR3 is 13 amino acids. Trimming left V 3 bases short and J 6 bases short, with 11 bases between. The CDR3 reads CASSFNGPDGYTF. CDR3 DNA: TGTGCCAGCAGTTTTAATGGGCCGGATGGCTACACCTTC.

Only one count was recorded for this clone. The chain employs TRBV5-1 and TRBJ2-3; a weak D match, TRBD2 (6 bases). CDR1 and CDR2 from the germline V gene are SGHRS and YFSETQ. Trimming stripped 6 bases from V and 5 bases from J, with 13 bases between. This CDR3 contains 13 residues. The CDR3 reads CASTREVGDTQYF. DNA for the CDR3: TGCGCCAGCACCAGGGAGGTAGGAGATACGCAGTATTTT. The full variable domain, with the rest looked up from reference TRBV5-1 and TRBJ2-3, is KAGVTQTPRYLIKTRGQQVTLSCSPISGHRSVSWYQQTPGQGLQFLFEYFSETQRNKGNFPGRFSGRQFSNSRSEMNVSTLELGDSALYLCASTREVGDTQYFGPGTRLTVL.

This clone was seen a handful of times. V and J are TRBV18 and TRBJ1-6; D is possibly TRBD1 (5 bases). CDR1 and CDR2 from the germline V gene are KGHSH and LQKENI. The CDR3 is 17 residues long. V lost 1 base and J lost 8, with 18 bases in between. The DNA for the CDR3 is TGTGCCAGCTCACCACAGCAGGCAGGGAAGAGTCATTCACCCCTCCACTTT. Residues: CASSPQQAGKSHSPLHF.

The chain couples TRBV24-1 to TRBJ1-5; 7 nucleotides line up with TRBD1. J gave up 5 bases and V 4 bases, and 10 bases lay outside the gene matches. Per the germline V gene, CDR1 is KGHDR and CDR2 is SFDVKD. The CDR3 length is 16 residues. The CDR3 loop reads CATSDHRQGRYQPQHF. The CDR3 DNA follows: TGTGCCACCAGTGACCATCGACAGGGTCGCTATCAGCCCCAGCATTTT.

The rearrangement joins TRBV19 to TRBJ1-5, with D perhaps matching TRBD1 (6 bases). Looked up from germline, CDR1 is LNHDA and CDR2 is SQIVND (reference sequence). V lost 3 bases to trimming and J lost 0 bases, with 12 bases between them. This CDR3 region has 16 residues. This CDR3 is CASSIATGFSNQPQHF. CDR3 nucleotide sequence: TGTGCCAGTAGTATTGCGACAGGATTTAGCAATCAGCCCCAGCATTTT.

The chain has TRBV6-5 and TRBJ2-7; perhaps TRBD1 as D (5 bases). The CDR3 sequence is 15 residues long. Trimming cost V 6 bases and J 3 bases, with 18 bases left between them. CDR1 is MNHEY, CDR2 SVGAGI, per germline. The DNA of the CDR3 is TGTGCCAGCAGGACAACAGGCTTCCCGGACTACGAGCAGTACTTC. It codes for CASRTTGFPDYEQYF.